This T cell receptor (beta chain) came from a study of lymphopenia after photon versus proton radiotherapy. Trimming cost V 4 bases and J 0 bases, with 13 bases left between them. CDR3 length equals 16 residues. Germline V gives CDR1 MNHEY, CDR2 SVGAGI. Whole-study results and caveats: Authors raise, but do not show, better survival with proton therapy. After lymphocyte nadir, photon-treated repertoires showed oligoclonal expansion, especially CD8+ Temra. Photon-treated patients lost naive T cells and TCR diversity; proton-treated stayed stable.

Sequencing used immunoSEQ multiplex PCR; TCRdb keeps in-frame clones, though not all of them. This sample has about 15,000 clones, with around 84% found just once. With respect to this clone: Its cognate antigen is unknown.

The receptor was isolated from a man in his 70s with pancreatic cancer. Material: peripheral blood, obtained from a patient treated with proton-based radiotherapy. The chain carries TRBV6-5 and TRBJ1-5; D call uncertain. For the CDR3, the DNA is TGTGCCAGCAGTTCCTCTGGCCCGTATAGCAATCAGCCCCAGCATTTT. Translated: CASSSSGPYSNQPQHF.